What follows is one TCR beta chain and its context. Germline CDR1 reads LNHDA; CDR2 reads SQIVND (reference sequence). The CDR3 length is 16 residues. Trimming took off 5 bases at V and 4 bases at J, with 20 bases between the two ends. TCRdb's copy holds only in-frame clones and misses some; the assay was immunoSEQ multiplex PCR. The data hold nearly 90,000 clones, with approximately 75% observed a single time. These data originate in a study of blood T cell repertoires in COVID-19. As for the study in general: Both acute and convalescent COVID-19 samples were obtained from the United States, Italy and Spain.

The chain is built from TRBV19 and TRBJ1-2, with a possible D match to TRBD1 (6 bases). Material: peripheral blood. This TCR was recovered from a woman older than 75 with acute or convalescent COVID-19. As DNA, the CDR3 is TGTGCCAGTAGTGAGCACAGGGCAGGAAGGGCCTATGGCTACACCTTC. This gives the protein CASSEHRAGRAYGYTF.